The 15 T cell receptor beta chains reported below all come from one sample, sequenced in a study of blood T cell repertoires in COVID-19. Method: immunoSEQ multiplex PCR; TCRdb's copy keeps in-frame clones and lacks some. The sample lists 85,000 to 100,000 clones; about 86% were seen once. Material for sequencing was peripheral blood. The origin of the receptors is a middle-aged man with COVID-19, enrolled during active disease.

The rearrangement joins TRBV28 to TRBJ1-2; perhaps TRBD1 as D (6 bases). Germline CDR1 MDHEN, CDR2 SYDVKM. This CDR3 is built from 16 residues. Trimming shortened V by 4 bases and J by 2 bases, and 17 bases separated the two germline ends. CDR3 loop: CASSSTILTGNYGYTF. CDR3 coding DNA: TGTGCCAGCAGTTCAACTATTCTAACAGGGAACTATGGCTACACCTTC.

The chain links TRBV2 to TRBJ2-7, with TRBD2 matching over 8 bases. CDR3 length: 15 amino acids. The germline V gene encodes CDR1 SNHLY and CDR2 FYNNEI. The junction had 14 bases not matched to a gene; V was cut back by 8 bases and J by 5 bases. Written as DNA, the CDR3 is TGTGCCAGCGGACTTGAGGCGGGGGGAGTCCACGAGCAGTACTTC. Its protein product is CASGLEAGGVHEQYF.

CDR3 DNA sequence: TGTGCCTGGAGTTGGACAGGTATACTCCCAGATACGCAGTATTTT. Its protein is CAWSWTGILPDTQYF. This chain connects TRBV30 to TRBJ2-3, with 7 bases lining up with TRBD1. The germline V gene encodes CDR1 GTSNPN and CDR2 SVGIG (reference sequence). The junction had 9 bases not matched to a gene; V was cut back by 2 bases and J by 4 bases. The CDR3 contains 15 residues.

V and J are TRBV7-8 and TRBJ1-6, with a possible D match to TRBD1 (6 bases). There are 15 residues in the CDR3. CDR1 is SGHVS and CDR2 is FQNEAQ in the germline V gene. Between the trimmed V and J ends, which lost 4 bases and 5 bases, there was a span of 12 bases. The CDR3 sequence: CASSSRGGNNSPLHF. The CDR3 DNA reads TGTGCCAGCAGCTCGAGGGGGGGAAATAATTCACCCCTCCACTTT.

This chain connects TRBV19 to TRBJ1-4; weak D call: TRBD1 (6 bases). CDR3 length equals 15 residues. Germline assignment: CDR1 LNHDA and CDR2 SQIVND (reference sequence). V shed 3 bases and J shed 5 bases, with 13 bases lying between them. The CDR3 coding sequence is TGTGCCAGTAGTATCCTGACAGGAACCAATGAAAAACTGTTTTTT. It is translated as CASSILTGTNEKLFF.

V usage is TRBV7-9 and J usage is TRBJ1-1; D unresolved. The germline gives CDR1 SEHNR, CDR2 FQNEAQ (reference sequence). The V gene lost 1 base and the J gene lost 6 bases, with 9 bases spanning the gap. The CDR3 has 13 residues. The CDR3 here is CASSLVPGSEAFF. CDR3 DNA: TGTGCCAGCAGCTTAGTCCCAGGCTCTGAAGCTTTCTTT.

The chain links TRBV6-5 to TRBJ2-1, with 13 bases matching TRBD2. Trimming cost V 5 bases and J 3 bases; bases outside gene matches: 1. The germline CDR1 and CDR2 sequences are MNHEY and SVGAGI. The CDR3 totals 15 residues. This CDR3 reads CASSRTSGGYNEQFF. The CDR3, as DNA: TGTGCCAGCAGTCGGACTAGCGGGGGCTACAATGAGCAGTTCTTC.

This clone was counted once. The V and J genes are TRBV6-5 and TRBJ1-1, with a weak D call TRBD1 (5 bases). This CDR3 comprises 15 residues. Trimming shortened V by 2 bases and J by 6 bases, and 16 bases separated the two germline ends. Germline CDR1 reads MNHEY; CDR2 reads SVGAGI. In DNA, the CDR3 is TGTGCCAGCAGTTACCGAATCGGTGGGGGGGCTGAAGCTTTCTTT. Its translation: CASSYRIGGGAEAFF.

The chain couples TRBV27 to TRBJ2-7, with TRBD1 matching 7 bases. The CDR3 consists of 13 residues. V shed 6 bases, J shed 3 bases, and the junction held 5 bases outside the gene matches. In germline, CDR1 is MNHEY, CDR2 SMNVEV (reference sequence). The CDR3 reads CASSRDRSYEQYF. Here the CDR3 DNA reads TGTGCCAGCAGCCGGGACAGAAGCTACGAGCAGTACTTC.

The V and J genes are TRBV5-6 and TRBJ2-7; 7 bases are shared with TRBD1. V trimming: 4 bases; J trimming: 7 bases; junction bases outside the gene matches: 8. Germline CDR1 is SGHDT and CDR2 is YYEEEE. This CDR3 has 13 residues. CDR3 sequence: CASSPADRLEQYF. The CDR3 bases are TGTGCCAGCAGCCCGGCGGACAGGCTAGAGCAGTACTTC.

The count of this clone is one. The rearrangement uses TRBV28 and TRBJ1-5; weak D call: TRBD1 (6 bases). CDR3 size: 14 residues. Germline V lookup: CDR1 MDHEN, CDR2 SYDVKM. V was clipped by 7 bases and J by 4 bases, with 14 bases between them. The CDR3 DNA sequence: TGTGCCAGCATTTTCGCGGGGGCGAATCAGCCCCAGCATTTT. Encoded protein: CASIFAGANQPQHF.

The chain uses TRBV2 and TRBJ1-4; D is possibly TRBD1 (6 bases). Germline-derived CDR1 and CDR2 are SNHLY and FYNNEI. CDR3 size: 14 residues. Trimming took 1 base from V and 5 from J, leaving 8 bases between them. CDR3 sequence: CASSEGRGNEKLFF. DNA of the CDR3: TGTGCCAGCAGTGAAGGCAGGGGAAATGAAAAACTGTTTTTT.

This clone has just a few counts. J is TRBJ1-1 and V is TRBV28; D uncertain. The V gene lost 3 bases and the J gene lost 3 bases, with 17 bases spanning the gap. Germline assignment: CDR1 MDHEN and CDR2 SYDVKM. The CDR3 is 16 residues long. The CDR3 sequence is CASSFPAWSGDTEAFF. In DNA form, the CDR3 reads TGTGCCAGCAGTTTCCCCGCTTGGAGCGGGGACACTGAAGCTTTCTTT.

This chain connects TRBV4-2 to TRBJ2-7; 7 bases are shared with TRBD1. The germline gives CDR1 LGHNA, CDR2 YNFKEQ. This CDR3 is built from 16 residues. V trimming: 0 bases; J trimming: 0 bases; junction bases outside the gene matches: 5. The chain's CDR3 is CASSQEGAGGSYEQYF. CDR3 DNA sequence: TGTGCCAGCAGCCAAGAAGGGGCAGGGGGCTCCTACGAGCAGTACTTC.

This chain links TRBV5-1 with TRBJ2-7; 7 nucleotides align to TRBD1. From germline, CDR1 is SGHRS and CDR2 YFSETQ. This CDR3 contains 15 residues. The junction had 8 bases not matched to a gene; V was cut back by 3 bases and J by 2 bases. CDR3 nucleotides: TGCGCCAGCAGCTCCCTTGACAGGGATACCTACGAGCAGTACTTC. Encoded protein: CASSSLDRDTYEQYF.